The T cell receptor (beta chain) under discussion was sequenced for a study of cytomegalovirus exposure and HLA in healthy donors (dated 2017 in TCRdb). Concerning the study at large: An earlier analysis of roughly 500 of the donors reported about 250 Gb of sequence data and 120 million or so unique TCR beta sequences from 150 million to 200 million T cells. All discovery cohort repertoires had been generated using a single sequencing platform. Along with the approximately 700-subject first cohort, a separate validation cohort of roughly 110 different subjects was used. The later analysis used no new phenotypic data to find candidate immune exposures, relying instead on TCR beta sequences and their occurrence across donors. Among around 400 genotyped donors of the cohort, an average of about 240,000 unique TCR beta nucleotide sequences was sequenced per donor, of which approximately 18% were non-productive. Because of strong linkage in the cohort, 4 to 6 DR-DQ haplotypes were treated as single units for association and clustering. Typing coverage differed by locus: A, B, C, DRB1 and DQB1 were typed in about 620-630 donors, DQA1 in about 500, DPA1 in nearly 610, and DPB1 in approximately 450. Donor age, sex, ethnicity and CMV serostatus were compiled together with the repertoire data. Approximately 300 gigabases of sequencing data and roughly 81 million unique TCR sequences made up an early release that covered roughly 670 HLA-typed donors. To decide whether each TCR beta V gene segment behaved as functional or pseudogenic, an earlier analysis of nearly 600 of the donors relied on high-throughput TCR beta sequencing. Genome-wide SNP genotypes for about 65% of the roughly 700 donors were used in a later genetic analysis, which treated that subset as a discovery cohort. The study used immunosequencing to profile the T cell repertoires of 600 to 850 subjects and linked those repertoires to cytomegalovirus serostatus. The study was designed to test whether signatures of past pathogen exposure could be identified by cataloging public T cell receptors. Both class I and class II loci were covered by HLA typing, at four-digit resolution. The study combined high-throughput TCR immunosequencing, statistical association of individual TCRs with disease status, and machine learning to predict cytomegalovirus infection status. Of the roughly 400 genotyped donors, roughly 85% fell in the genetic ancestry cluster associated with self-reported Caucasian donors. In a later analysis, previously published TCR beta repertoires from 666 donors were re-analyzed and high-resolution HLA genotyping was added so that TCR occurrence patterns could be studied. Points the paper makes about the study in general: In both the original and validation cohorts, the classifier was reported to diagnose cytomegalovirus status with high specificity and sensitivity. It was suggested by the authors that the approach could potentially be generalized to other disease states and immunological phenotypes. The study listed 164 TCR beta chains as associated with cytomegalovirus. In a later analysis, HLA-associated TCR beta chains were found to be more clonally expanded and to have lower generation probabilities than equally common non-associated chains. According to a later analysis, most CMV-associated TCR beta chains appeared to be HLA-restricted, and the HLA associations seemed to be driven largely by CMV exposure. Most TCR sequences were seen in very few donors, while some public TCRs were found in many individuals. Specific HLA alleles were associated with 15,000 to 20,000 TCR beta sequences at a false discovery rate of 0.05 in a later analysis. Sequencing depth was assumed to be roughly uniform across donors in the presence/absence analyses, though that assumption may not hold. A few of the identified cytomegalovirus-associated TCR beta chains were confirmed in vitro to be specific for cytomegalovirus antigens. In a later analysis, the rate of TCR association differed among HLA loci, with DRB1 alleles having the most associated TCRs and HLA-C alleles having the fewest. The cohort was sequenced for TCR beta chains only, and without alpha or paired-chain data the features that could be detected were limited. Several of the top co-occurrence clusters appeared to be linked to parvovirus B19, influenza, CMV and Epstein-Barr virus, according to a later analysis. A cluster of highly shared sequence variants was judged likely to represent a technical artifact of the sequencing pipeline. When HLA alleles, especially DR and DQ, strongly co-occurred, TCR associations were difficult to assign to individual alleles. Because HLA typing was missing for some donors at each locus, association tests included only the typed subset. Linkage disequilibrium might explain the correlated functional status among segregating V segments, but an unknown experimental factor could not be excluded. Some IMGT-functional V segments, including TRBV6-2 and TRBV6-3, could not be told apart with the 87-base-pair reads, so those segments were excluded. The earlier analysis of approximately 560 of the donors excluded 15 to 20 rarely observed V segments, including chromosome 9 orphons, because counts were too low. A further reported finding was that TCR beta sequences accurately predicted the HLA-A and HLA-B alleles for most subjects in the first cohort. An association between a missense DCLRE1C variant and V-gene and J-gene trimming of TCR beta chains was found in a later genetic analysis and replicated in an independent cohort. The only immune exposure information available for the cohort was CMV serostatus. Broadly in line with IMGT annotations, most TCR beta V segments showed up in productive rearrangements about 87% or about 30% of the time in an earlier analysis of several hundred of the donors. Compared with the roughly 700-donor mean, donors in an Asian-associated ancestry cluster had fewer N-insertions in productive TCRs, according to a later genetic analysis.

The count of this clone is one. What antigen it recognizes has not been identified. No per-base quality is available; no much larger clone lies one base away. The CDR3 runs 15 amino acids, cysteine and phenylalanine included. The only DNA kept is the CDR3, 45 bases in frame from the first base. Trimming leaves V shorter by 6 bases and J shorter by 4 bases, with the junction holding 8 bases beyond the gene matches. According to the germline V gene (reference sequence), CDR1 reads LNHDA and CDR2 reads SQIVND. The library relied on the immunoSEQ multiplex PCR assay. A mixture of 60 forward primers for TCR Vbeta segments and 13 reverse primers for TCR Jbeta segments was used in the multiplex PCR. A multiplex PCR assay on genomic DNA amplified the CDR3 region of rearranged TCR beta genes. The Illumina HiSeq System was used to sequence the amplified TCR beta libraries as 87-base-pair reads. Per the original workflow: A later analysis tallied around 80 million unique TCR beta chains across the 600 to 700 repertoires, and some 10 million of those chains were shared by two or more donors. Raw reads were error-corrected and collapsed into unique sequences with a nearest-neighbor algorithm that merged closely related sequences to remove PCR and sequencing errors. CDR3 sequences were aligned to IMGT reference sequences to assign V, D and J gene segments. For a sequence to be retained, a match of at least six nucleotides to both a V gene segment and a J gene segment was required. Rearrangements were called productive when the CDR3 lacked stop codons and stayed in frame with V and J; all others were non-productive. Following IMGT convention, CDR3 was defined as the stretch from the second conserved V-encoded cysteine up to the conserved J-encoded phenylalanine. The earlier analysis of about 610 of the donors excluded sequences that lacked an unambiguous match to a single V gene segment. In an earlier analysis of several hundred of the donors, V segments were called functional above 56.7% productive rearrangements and were called segregating when the between-donor standard deviation exceeded 5%. A statistical classification framework was developed to diagnose cytomegalovirus status using the catalog of TCR beta chain sequences. In a later analysis, TCR nucleotide sequences were compared against IMGT/GENE-DB human TR gene sequences so that V and J genes could be assigned. A later analysis assigned CDR3 sequences and most-parsimonious VDJ recombination scenarios with the TCRdist pipeline. In a later analysis, each TCR beta chain was defined by its CDR3 amino acid sequence together with its V-gene family, and reads without a unique V-gene family were excluded. To address suspected cross-contamination and a sequencing artifact, a later analysis removed 550 to 750 highly shared, low-generation-probability nucleotide sequences. A later analysis calculated a clonal expansion index for each public chain from normalized within-repertoire ranks of inferred template counts. In a later analysis, generation probabilities were computed with a VDJ recombination model fitted to out-of-frame rearrangements, and the resulting probabilities were checked against IGoR. A later analysis scored TCR-TCR, TCR-HLA and TCR-CMV co-occurrence with hypergeometric tests, applying a repertoire-size bias correction to TCR pairs. In a later analysis, false discovery rates were estimated by permuting HLA or CMV assignments 20 times. In a later analysis, co-occurring TCRs were grouped with DBSCAN, and TCRdist sequence similarity was added when clustering was performed within HLA-allele-positive subsets. For co-occurrence clustering, repertoires with fewer than 30,000 or more than 120,000 public chains were excluded, along with roughly five repertoires with anomalous nucleotide sharing. In its TCRdb copy, this immuneACCESS table keeps in-frame sequences only and misses some clones. Where compared with another copy, unresolved V genes explain less than half of these, and the others have no known cause. That table is the source of V, J and clone size, and D and trimming were worked out from the DNA. The sample table shows 100,000 to 150,000 clones, and less than 80% are seen once. In total, the top ten clones hold about 4% of the sample.

The cohort comprised around 690 healthy bone marrow donors. All cohort members were sampled while nominally healthy, although unrecorded immune exposures were likely present. The donor tested CMV seronegative and was one of the 352 seronegative cohort members. Each donor provided a peripheral blood sample, and peripheral blood mononuclear cells were used for TCR beta sequencing. Genomic DNA extraction from the blood cell samples was performed with the Qiagen DNeasy Blood Extraction Kit. The sequenced material came from PBMCs. The sequence derives from a man aged 25 to 45 in good health and CMV-seronegative. The chain is made from TRBV19 and TRBJ2-7; TRBD1 matches 11 bases in the middle. DNA sequence: TGTGCCAGTAGCACCAGGACAGGGGGCCAGTACGAGCAGTACTTC. This translates into CASSTRTGGQYEQYF.